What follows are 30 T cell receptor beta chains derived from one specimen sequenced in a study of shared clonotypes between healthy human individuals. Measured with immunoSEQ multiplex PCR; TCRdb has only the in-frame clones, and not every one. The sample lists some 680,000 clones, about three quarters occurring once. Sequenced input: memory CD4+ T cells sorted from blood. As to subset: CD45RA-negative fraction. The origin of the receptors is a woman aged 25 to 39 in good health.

CDR3 sequence (DNA): TGTGCCAGCAGCTTTAGACCCGGGCTCACGGGAAAACTGTTTTTT. The encoded protein is CASSFRPGLTGKLFF. The chain couples TRBV11-2 to TRBJ1-4, with unresolved D. The CDR3 has 15 residues. V was clipped by 3 bases and J by 10 bases, with 18 bases between them. CDR1 and CDR2 from the germline V gene are SGHAT and FQNNGV.

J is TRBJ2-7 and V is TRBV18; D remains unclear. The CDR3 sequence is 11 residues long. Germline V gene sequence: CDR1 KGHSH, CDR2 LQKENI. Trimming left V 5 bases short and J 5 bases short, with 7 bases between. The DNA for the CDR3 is TGTGCCAGCTCAGAAGCCAACGAGCAGTACTTC. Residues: CASSEANEQYF.

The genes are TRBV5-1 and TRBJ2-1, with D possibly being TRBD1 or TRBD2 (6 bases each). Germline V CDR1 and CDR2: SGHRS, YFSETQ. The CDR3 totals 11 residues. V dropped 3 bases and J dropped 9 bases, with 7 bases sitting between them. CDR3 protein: CASSWGAEQFF. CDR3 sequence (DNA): TGCGCCAGCAGCTGGGGGGCTGAGCAGTTCTTC.

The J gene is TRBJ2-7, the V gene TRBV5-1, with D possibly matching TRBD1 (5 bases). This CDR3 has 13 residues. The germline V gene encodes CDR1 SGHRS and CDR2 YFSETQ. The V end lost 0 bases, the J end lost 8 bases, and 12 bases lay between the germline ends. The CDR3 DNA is TGCGCCAGCAGCTTGGTCGGACAACGAAAGCAGTACTTC. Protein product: CASSLVGQRKQYF. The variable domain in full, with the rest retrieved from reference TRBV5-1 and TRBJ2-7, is KAGVTQTPRYLIKTRGQQVTLSCSPISGHRSVSWYQQTPGQGLQFLFEYFSETQRNKGNFPGRFSGRQFSNSRSEMNVSTLELGDSALYLCASSLVGQRKQYFGPGTRLTVT.

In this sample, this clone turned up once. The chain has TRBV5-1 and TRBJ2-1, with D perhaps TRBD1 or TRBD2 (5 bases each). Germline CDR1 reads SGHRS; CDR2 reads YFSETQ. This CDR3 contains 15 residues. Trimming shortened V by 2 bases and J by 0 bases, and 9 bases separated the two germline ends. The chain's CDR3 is CASSFGDLSYNEQFF. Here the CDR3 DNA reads TGCGCCAGCAGCTTTGGGGACCTCTCCTACAATGAGCAGTTCTTC.

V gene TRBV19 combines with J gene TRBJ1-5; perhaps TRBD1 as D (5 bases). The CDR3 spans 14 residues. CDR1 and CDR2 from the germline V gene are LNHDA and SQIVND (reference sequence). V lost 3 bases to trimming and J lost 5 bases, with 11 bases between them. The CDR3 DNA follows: TGTGCCAGTAGTATCCTGGGGGGTCATCAGCCCCAGCATTTT. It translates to CASSILGGHQPQHF. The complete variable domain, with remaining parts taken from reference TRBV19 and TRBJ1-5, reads DGGITQSPKYLFRKEGQNVTLSCEQNLNHDAMYWYRQDPGQGLRLIYYSQIVNDFQKGDIAEGYSVSREKKESFPLTVTSAQKNPTAFYLCASSILGGHQPQHFGDGTRLSIL.

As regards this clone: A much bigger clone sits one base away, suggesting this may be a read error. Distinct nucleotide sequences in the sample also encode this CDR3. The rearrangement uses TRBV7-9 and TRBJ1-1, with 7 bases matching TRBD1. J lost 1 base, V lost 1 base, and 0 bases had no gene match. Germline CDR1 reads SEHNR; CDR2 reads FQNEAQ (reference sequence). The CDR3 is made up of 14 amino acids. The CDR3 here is CASSLGQGNTEAFF. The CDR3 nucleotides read TGTGCCAGCAGCTTAGGACAGGGGAACACTGAAGCTTTCTTT.

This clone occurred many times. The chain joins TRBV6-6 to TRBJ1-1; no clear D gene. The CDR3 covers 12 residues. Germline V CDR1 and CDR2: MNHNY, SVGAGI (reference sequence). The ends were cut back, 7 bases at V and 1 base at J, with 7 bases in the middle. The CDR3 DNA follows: TGTGCCAGCAATGGGGAGAACACTGAAGCTTTCTTT. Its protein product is CASNGENTEAFF.

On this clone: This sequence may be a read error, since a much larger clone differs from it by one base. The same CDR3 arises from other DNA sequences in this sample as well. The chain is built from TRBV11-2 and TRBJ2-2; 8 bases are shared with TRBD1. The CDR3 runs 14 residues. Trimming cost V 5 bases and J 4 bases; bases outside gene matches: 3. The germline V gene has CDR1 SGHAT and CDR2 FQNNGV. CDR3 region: CASSPTGVTGELFF. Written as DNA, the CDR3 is TGTGCCAGCAGCCCGACAGGGGTCACCGGGGAGCTGTTTTTT. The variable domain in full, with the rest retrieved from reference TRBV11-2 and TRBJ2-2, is EAGVAQSPRYKIIEKRQSVAFWCNPISGHATLYWYQQILGQGPKLLIQFQNNGVVDDSQLPKDRFSAERLKGVDSTLKIQPAKLEDSAVYLCASSPTGVTGELFFGEGSRLTVL.

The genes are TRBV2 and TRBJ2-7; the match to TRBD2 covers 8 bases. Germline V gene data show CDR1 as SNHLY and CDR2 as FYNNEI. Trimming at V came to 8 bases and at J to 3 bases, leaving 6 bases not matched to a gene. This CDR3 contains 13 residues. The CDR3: CASGGLEVYEQYF. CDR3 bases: TGTGCCAGCGGGGGACTAGAGGTCTACGAGCAGTACTTC.

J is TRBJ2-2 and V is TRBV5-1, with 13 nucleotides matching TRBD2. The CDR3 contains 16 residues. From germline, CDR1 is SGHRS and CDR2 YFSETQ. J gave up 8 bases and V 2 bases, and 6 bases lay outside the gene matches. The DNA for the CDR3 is TGCGCCAGCAGCTTTGGGACTAGCGGGAAGTTGGGGGAGCTGTTTTTT. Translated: CASSFGTSGKLGELFF.

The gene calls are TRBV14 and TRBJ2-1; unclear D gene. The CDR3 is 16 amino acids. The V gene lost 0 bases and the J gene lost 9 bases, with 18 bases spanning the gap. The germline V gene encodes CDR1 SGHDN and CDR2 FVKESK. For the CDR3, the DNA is TGTGCCAGCAGCCAAGATTTGGGCCCCCCCGCAAGTGAGCAGTTCTTC. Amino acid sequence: CASSQDLGPPASEQFF.

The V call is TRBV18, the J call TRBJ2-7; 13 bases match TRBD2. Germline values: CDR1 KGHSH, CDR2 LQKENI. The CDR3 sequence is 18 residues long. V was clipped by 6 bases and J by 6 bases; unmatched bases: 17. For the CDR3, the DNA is TGTGCCAGCTCGCTTACCGGGACTAGCGGGGTCGGGTCCGTCGAGCAGTACTTC. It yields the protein CASSLTGTSGVGSVEQYF.

The CDR3 is CASTADRANYGYTF. The CDR3 DNA follows: TGTGCCAGCACGGCGGACAGGGCTAACTATGGCTACACCTTC. The genes are TRBV6-1 and TRBJ1-2; 8 bases are a match to TRBD1. Per germline, CDR1 MNHNS and CDR2 SASEGT. This CDR3 has 14 residues. With 7 bases clipped from V and 0 bases from J, the junction kept 4 bases outside the gene matches.

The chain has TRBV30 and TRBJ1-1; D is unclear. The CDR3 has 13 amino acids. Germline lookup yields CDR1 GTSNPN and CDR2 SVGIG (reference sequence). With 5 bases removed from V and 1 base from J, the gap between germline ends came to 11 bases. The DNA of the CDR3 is TGTGCCTGGTCTGCCAGTCAGAACACTGAAGCTTTCTTT. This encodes CAWSASQNTEAFF.

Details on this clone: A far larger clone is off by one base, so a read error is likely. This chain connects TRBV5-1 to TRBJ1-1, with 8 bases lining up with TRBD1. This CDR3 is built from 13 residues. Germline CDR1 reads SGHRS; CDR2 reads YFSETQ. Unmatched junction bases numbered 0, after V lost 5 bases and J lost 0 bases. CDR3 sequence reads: CASRGQVNTEAFF. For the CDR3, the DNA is TGCGCCAGCAGGGGACAGGTGAACACTGAAGCTTTCTTT.

CDR3 in amino acids: CASSTEPYEIYGYTF. The CDR3 coding sequence is TGTGCCAGCAGTACGGAACCCTACGAAATCTATGGCTACACCTTC. This chain connects TRBV28 to TRBJ1-2, with D unresolved. The V end lost 5 bases, the J end lost 4 bases, and 17 bases lay between the germline ends. This CDR3 region has 15 residues. Germline V CDR1 and CDR2: MDHEN, SYDVKM.

The CDR3 sequence is CASSLNSYSNQPQHF. The CDR3 DNA reads as TGTGCCAGCAGTTTGAACAGTTATAGCAATCAGCCCCAGCATTTT. The rearrangement links TRBV27 to TRBJ1-5; D not certain. The CDR3 runs to 15 residues. Trimming cost V 3 bases and J 0 bases, with 9 bases left between them. Germline V gene sequence: CDR1 MNHEY, CDR2 SMNVEV (reference sequence).

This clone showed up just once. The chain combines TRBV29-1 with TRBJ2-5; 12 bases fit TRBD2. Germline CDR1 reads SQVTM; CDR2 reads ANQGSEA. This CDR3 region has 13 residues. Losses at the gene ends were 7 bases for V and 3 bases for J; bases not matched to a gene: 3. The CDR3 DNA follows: TGCAGCGGGAGGACTAGCGGGAAAGAGACCCAGTACTTC. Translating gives CSGRTSGKETQYF.

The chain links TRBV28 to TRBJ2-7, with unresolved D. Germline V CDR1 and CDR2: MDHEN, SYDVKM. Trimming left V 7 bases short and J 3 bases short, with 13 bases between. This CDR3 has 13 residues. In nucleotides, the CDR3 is TGTGCCAGCAAGCAGTTGGCCCGCTACGAGCAGTACTTC. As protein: CASKQLARYEQYF.

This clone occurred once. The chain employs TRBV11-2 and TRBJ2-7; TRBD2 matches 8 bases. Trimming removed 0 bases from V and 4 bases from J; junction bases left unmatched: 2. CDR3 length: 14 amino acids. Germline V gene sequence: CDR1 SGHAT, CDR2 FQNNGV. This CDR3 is CASSLDGRGYEQYF. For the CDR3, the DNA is TGTGCCAGCAGCTTAGACGGGAGGGGGTACGAGCAGTACTTC.

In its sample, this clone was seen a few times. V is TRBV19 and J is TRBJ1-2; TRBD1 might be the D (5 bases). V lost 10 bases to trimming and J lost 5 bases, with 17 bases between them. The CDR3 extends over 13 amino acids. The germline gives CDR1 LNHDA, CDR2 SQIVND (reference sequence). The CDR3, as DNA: TGTGCCACCTCCGGGACCCAGGAGTATGGCTACACCTTC. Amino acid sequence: CATSGTQEYGYTF.

DNA for the CDR3: TGCGCCAGCAGCCAAGTCCCTGGAAGTCGGAACACTGAAGCTTTCTTT. Translating gives CASSQVPGSRNTEAFF. This chain uses TRBV4-1 with TRBJ1-1; D remains unclear. The V end was cut by 1 base, the J end by 1 base, with 13 bases between. CDR1 and CDR2 from the germline V gene are MGHRA and YSYEKL. This CDR3 has 16 residues.

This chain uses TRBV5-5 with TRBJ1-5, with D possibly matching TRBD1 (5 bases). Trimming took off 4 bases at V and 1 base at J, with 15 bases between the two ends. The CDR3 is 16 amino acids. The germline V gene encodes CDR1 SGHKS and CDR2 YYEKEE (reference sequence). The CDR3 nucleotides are TGTGCCAGCAGCCTCAACCTTAGGGACAGCAATCAGCCCCAGCATTTT. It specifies CASSLNLRDSNQPQHF. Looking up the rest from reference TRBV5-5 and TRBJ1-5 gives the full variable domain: DAGVTQSPTHLIKTRGQQVTLRCSPISGHKSVSWYQQVLGQGPQFIFQYYEKEERGRGNFPDRFSARQFPNYSSELNVNALLLGDSALYLCASSLNLRDSNQPQHFGDGTRLSIL.

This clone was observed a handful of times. The CDR3 DNA reads TGTGCCAGCAGCCTTCCACAGGGCTCCGGGGAGCTGTTTTTT. It encodes CASSLPQGSGELFF. The chain combines TRBV5-4 with TRBJ2-2; weak D call: TRBD1 (6 bases). Trimming removed 4 bases from V and 6 bases from J, with 13 bases in between. The V gene's germline CDR1 is SGHNT and CDR2 YYREEE (reference sequence). This CDR3 is 14 amino acids long.

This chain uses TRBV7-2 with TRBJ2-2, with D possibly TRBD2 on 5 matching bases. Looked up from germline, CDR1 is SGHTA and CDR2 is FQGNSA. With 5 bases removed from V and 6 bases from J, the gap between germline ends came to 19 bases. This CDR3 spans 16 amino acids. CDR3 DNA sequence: TGTGCCAGCAGCCCAAGAGGTGGGAGACTGGCCGGGGAGCTGTTTTTT. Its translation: CASSPRGGRLAGELFF. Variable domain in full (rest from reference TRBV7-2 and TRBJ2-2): GAGVSQSPSNKVTEKGKDVELRCDPISGHTALYWYRQSLGQGLEFLIYFQGNSAPDKSGLPSDRFSAERTGGSVSTLTIQRTQQEDSAVYLCASSPRGGRLAGELFFGEGSRLTVL.

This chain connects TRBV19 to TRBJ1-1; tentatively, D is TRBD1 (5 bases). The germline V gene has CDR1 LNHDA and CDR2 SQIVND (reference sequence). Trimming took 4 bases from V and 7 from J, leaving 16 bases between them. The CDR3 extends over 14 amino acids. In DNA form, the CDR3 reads TGTGCCAGTAGTAGTACAGAGGGACCAAATGAAGCTTTCTTT. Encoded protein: CASSSTEGPNEAFF.

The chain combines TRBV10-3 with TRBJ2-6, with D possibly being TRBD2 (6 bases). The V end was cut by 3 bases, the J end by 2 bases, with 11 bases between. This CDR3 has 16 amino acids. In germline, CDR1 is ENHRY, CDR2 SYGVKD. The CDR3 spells CAISDQLAAGANVLTF. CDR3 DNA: TGTGCCATCAGTGACCAACTAGCTGCTGGGGCCAACGTCCTGACTTTC.

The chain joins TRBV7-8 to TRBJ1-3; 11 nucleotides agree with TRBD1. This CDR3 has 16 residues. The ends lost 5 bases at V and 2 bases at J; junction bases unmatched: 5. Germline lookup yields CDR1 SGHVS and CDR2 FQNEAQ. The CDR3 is CASSNLGQGAGNTIYF. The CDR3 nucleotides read TGTGCCAGCAGCAACCTGGGACAGGGGGCTGGAAACACCATATATTTT. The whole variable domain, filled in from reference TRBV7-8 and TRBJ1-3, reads GAGVSQSPRYKVAKRGQDVALRCDPISGHVSLFWYQQALGQGPEFLTYFQNEAQLDKSGLPSDRFFAERPEGSVSTLKIQRTQQEDSAVYLCASSNLGQGAGNTIYFGEGSWLTVV.

In DNA form, the CDR3 reads TGTGCCAGCAGCGTTCCTAGCGAAGAGACCCAGTACTTC. Protein sequence: CASSVPSEETQYF. V gene TRBV9 combines with J gene TRBJ2-5; D is possibly TRBD2 (6 bases). CDR3 length: 13 amino acids. The V gene's germline CDR1 is SGDLS and CDR2 YYNGEE. V was cut by 2 bases and J by 3 bases, with 8 bases left in between.